This T cell receptor beta chain originates from a study of identical twins. Trimming took off 3 bases at V and 1 base at J, with 11 bases between the two ends. In germline, CDR1 is ENHRY, CDR2 SYGVKD. This CDR3 spans 15 amino acids. Each CDR3 protein gets one entry after TCRdb re-called the 5' RACE reads with MiXCR. The repertoire holds just over 500,000 distinct CDR3 sequences, about 20% seen once, with about 0.99% in the top ten. Study-wide results and caveats: For cord blood, abundant beta clonotypes had fewer insertions, unlike memory repertoires, which showed none. Out-of-frame alpha sequences shared between twins exhibited an excess of low generation probability.

With respect to this clonotype: Its antigen is currently unknown.

These same records also appear under a second study, on T cells expressing NK-cell markers. From that report: With respect to HCMV, most of the eight sequenced donors were seropositive, and one was seronegative. In several donors, dominant CD3+CD56+NKG2C+ clones formed about 1.0-8% of CD8+ cells.

The sequence was obtained from a woman under 30 in good health. Sequencing was carried out using CD4+ T cells sorted from blood. This sequence joins TRBV10-3 and TRBJ2-3; perhaps TRBD2 as D (6 bases). For the CDR3, the DNA is TGTGCCATCAGTGAACCCCAGCGGGGCACAGATACGCAGTATTTT. Translated, it gives CAISEPQRGTDTQYF.